This TCR beta chain was obtained from a study of cytotoxic CD8 clonotypes in ibrutinib-treated CLL. Study-wide findings and caveats: Higher circulating CD8+ T-cell counts strongly accompanied higher baseline clonality, above age-matched healthy donors.

Cryopreserved PBMCs supplied about 2 micrograms of genomic DNA for TCR beta libraries. TCRdb's table, derived via immunoSEQ multiplex PCR, lists solely in-frame clones and lacks some. This sample carries approximately 150,000 clones, 70% to 85% of them seen once, and the ten largest clones take approximately 27%. The germline V gene encodes CDR1 MDHEN and CDR2 SYDVKM. V trimming: 3 bases; J trimming: 7 bases; junction bases outside the gene matches: 3. The CDR3 sequence is 13 residues long. This clone was recorded a few times. Its target is not known. The sample was PBMCs, taken after 12 months of ibrutinib treatment. The chain uses TRBV28 and TRBJ2-1, with 7 positions matching TRBD2. The sequence derives from a human donor with chronic lymphocytic leukemia. Here the CDR3 DNA reads TGTGCCAGCAGTTTGTCACTAGCGAATGAGCAGTTCTTC. This sequence encodes CASSLSLANEQFF.